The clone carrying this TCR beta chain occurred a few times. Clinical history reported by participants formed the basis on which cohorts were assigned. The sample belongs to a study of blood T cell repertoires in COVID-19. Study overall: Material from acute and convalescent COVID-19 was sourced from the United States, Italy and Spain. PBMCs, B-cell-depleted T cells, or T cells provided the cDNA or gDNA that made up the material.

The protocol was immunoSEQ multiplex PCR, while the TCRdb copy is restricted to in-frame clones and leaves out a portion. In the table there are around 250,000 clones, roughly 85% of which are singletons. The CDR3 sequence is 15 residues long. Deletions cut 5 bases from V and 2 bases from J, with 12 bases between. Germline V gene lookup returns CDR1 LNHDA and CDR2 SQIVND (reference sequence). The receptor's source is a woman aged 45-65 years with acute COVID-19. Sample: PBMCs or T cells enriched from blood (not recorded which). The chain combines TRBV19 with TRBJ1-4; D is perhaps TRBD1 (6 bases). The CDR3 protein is CASSPGTLTNEKLFF. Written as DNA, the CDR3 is TGTGCCAGTAGTCCAGGGACATTGACTAATGAAAAACTGTTTTTT.